This entry is about one TCR beta chain. As yet, its antigen is unknown. These data are taken from a study of cytomegalovirus exposure and HLA in healthy donors. The PCR ran on 60 Vbeta and 13 Jbeta primers. Repertoires were generated with immunoSEQ multiplex PCR, while TCRdb's copy carries only in-frame clones and drops some. The sample spans approximately 140,000 clones; the ten largest clones claim about 1.4%. Study-level findings and limits: Presence/absence results assume similar sequencing depth per donor, which may not hold. A previous analysis found most TCR beta V segments productive roughly 90% or roughly 30% of the time. Across HLA loci, a later analysis found differing TCR association rates, with DRB1 most and HLA-C fewest.

V trimming: 3 bases; J trimming: 5 bases; junction bases outside the gene matches: 6. This CDR3 spans 15 amino acids. Germline loops: CDR1 SNHLY, CDR2 FYNNEI. This chain uses TRBV2 with TRBJ2-7, with 11 bases fitting TRBD2. The sequenced material came from PBMCs. The receptor's source is a woman aged 40 to 49 in good health and CMV-seronegative. As DNA, the CDR3 is TGTGCCAGCAGTGATGGGACTAGCGGTCTCGACGAGCAGTACTTC. It encodes CASSDGTSGLDEQYF.